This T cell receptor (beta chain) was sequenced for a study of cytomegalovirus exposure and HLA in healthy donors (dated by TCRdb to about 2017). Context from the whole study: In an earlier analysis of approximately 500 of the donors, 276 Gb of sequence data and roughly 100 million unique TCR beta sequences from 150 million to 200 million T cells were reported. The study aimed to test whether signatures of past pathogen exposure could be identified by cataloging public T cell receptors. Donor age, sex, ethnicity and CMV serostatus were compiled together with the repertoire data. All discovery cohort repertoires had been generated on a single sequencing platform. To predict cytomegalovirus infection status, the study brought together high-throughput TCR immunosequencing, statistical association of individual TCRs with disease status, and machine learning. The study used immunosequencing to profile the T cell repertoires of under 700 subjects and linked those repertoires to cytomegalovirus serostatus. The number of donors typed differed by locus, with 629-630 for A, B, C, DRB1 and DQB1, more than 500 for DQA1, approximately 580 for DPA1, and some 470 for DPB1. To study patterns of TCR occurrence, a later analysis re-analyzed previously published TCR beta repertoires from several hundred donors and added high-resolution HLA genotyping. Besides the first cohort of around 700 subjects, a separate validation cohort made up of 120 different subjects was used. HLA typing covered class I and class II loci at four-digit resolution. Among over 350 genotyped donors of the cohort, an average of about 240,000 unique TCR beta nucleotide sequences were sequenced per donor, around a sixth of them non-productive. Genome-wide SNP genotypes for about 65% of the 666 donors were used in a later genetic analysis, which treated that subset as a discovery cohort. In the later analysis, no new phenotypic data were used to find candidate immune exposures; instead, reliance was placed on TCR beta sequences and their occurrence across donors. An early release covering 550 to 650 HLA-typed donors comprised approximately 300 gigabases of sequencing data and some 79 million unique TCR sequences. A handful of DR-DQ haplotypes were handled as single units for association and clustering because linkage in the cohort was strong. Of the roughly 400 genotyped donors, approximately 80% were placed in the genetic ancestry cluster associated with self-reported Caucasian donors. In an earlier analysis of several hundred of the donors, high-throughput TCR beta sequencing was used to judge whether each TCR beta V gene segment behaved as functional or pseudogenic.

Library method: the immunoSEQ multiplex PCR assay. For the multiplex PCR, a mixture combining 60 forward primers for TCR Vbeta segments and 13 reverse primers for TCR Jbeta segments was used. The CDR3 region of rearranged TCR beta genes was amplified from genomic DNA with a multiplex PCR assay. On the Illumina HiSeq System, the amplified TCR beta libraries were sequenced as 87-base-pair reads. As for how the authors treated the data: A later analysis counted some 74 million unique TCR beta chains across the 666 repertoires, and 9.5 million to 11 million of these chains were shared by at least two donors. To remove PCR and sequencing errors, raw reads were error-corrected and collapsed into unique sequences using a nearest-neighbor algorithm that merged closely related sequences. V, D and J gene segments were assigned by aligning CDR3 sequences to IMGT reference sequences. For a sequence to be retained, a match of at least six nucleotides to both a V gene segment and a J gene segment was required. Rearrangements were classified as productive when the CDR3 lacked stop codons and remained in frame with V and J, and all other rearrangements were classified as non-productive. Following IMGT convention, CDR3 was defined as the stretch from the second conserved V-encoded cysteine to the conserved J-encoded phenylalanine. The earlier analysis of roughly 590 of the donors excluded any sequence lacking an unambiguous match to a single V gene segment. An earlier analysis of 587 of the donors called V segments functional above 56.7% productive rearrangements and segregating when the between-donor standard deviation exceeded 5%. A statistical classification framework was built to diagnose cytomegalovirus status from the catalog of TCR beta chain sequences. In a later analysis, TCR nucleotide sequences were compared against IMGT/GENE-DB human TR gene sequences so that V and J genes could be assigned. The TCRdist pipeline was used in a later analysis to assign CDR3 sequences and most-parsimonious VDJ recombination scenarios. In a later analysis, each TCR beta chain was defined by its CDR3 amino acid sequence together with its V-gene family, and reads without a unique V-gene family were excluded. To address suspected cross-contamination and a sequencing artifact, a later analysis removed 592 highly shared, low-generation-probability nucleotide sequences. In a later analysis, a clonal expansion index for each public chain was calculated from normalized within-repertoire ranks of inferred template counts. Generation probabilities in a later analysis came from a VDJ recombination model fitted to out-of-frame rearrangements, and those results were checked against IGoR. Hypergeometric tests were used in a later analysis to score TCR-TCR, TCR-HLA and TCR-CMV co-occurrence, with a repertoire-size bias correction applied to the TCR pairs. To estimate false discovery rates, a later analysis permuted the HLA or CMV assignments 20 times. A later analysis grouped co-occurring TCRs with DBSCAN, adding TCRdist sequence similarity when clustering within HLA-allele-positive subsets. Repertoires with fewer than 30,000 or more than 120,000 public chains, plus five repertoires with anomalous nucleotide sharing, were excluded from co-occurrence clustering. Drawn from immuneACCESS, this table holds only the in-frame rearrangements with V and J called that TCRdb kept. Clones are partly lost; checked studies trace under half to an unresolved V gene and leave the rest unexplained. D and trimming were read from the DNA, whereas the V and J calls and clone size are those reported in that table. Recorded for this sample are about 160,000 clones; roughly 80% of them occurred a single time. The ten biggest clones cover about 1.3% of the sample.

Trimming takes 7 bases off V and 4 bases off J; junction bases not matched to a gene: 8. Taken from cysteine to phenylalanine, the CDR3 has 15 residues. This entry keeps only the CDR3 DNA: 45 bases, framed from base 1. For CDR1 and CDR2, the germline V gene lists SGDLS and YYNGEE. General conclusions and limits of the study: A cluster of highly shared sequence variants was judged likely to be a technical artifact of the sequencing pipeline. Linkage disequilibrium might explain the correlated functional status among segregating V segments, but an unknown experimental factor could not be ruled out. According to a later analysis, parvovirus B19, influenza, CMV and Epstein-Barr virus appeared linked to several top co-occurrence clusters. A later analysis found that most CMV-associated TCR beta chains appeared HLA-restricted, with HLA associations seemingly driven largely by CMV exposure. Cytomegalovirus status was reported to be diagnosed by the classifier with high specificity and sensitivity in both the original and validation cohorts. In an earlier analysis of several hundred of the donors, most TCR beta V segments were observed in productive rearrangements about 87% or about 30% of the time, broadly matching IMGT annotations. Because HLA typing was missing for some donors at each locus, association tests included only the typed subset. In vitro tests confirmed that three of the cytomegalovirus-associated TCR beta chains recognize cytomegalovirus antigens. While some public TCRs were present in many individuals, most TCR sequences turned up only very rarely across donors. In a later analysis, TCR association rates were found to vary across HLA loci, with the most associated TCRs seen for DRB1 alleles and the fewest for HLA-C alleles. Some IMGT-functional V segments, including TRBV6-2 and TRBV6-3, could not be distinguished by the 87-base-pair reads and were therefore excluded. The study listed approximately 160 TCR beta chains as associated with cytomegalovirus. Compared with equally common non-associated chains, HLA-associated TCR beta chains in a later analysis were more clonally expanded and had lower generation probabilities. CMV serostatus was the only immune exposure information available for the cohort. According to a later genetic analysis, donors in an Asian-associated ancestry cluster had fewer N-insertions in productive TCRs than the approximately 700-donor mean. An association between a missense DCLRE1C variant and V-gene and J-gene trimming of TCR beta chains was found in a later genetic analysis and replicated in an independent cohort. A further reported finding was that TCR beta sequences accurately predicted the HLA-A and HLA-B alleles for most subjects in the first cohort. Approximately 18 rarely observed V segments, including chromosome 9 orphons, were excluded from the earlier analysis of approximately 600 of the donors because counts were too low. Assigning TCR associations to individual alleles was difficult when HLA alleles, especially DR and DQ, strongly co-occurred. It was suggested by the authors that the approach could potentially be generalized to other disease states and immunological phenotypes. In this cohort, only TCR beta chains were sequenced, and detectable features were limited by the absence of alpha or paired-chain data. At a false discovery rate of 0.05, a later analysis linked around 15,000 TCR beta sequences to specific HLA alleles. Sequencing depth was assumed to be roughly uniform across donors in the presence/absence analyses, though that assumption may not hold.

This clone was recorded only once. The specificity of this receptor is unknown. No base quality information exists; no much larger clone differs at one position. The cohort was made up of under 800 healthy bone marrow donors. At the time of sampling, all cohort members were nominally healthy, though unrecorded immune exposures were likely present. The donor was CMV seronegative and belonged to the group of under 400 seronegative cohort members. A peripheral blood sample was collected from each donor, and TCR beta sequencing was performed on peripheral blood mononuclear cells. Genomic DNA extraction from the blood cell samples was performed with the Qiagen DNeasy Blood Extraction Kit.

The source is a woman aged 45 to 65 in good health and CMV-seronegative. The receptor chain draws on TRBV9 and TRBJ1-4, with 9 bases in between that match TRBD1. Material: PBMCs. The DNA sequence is TGTGCCAGCGGCTTAGGGGACAGGGTTAATGAAAAACTGTTTTTT. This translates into CASGLGDRVNEKLFF.